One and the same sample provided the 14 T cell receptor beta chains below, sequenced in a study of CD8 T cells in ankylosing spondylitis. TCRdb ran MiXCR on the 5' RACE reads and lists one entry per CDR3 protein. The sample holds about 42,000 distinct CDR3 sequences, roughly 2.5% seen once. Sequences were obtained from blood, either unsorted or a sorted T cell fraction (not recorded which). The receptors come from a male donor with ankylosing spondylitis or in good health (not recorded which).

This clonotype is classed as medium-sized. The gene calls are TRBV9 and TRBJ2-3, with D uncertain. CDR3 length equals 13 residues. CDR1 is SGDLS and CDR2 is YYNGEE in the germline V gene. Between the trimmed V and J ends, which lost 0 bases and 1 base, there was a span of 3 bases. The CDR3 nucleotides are TGTGCCAGCAGCGTAGTAGGCACAGATACGCAGTATTTT. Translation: CASSVVGTDTQYF.

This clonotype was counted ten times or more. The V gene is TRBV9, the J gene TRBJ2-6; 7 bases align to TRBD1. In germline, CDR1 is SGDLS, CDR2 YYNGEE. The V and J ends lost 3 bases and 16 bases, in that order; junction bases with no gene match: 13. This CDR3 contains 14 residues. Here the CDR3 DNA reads TGTGCCAGCAGCGCCCGGGACAGCCCTCCCCTACTGACTTTC. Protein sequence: CASSARDSPPLLTF.

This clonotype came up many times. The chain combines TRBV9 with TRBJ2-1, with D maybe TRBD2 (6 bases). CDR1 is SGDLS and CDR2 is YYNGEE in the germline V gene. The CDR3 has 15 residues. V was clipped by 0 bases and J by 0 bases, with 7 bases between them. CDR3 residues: CASSVVGGSYNEQFF. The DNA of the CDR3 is TGTGCCAGCAGCGTAGTGGGGGGCTCCTACAATGAGCAGTTCTTC.

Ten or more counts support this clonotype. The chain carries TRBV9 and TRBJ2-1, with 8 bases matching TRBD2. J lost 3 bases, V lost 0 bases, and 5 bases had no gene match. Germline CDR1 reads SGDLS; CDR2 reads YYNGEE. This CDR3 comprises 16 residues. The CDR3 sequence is CASSVGAGGRYNEQFF. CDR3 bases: TGTGCCAGCAGCGTAGGGGCGGGAGGCCGCTACAATGAGCAGTTCTTC.

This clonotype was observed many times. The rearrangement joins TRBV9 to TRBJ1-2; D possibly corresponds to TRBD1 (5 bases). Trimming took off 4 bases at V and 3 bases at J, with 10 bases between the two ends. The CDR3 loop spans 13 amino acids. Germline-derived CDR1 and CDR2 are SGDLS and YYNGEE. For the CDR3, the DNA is TGTGCCAGCAGCACCAGGGTTGACTATGGCTACACCTTC. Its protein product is CASSTRVDYGYTF. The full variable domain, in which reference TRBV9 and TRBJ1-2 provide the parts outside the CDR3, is DSGVTQTPKHLITATGQRVTLRCSPRSGDLSVYWYQQSLDQGLQFLIQYYNGEERAKGNILERFSAQQFPDLHSELNLSSLELGDSALYFCASSTRVDYGYTFGSGTRLTVV.

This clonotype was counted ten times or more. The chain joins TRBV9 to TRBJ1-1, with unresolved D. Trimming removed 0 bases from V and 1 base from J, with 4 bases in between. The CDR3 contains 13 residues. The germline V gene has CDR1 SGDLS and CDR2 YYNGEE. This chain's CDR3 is CASSVAWNTEAFF. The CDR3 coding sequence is TGTGCCAGCAGCGTAGCGTGGAACACTGAAGCTTTCTTT. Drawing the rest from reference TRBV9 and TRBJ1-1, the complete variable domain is DSGVTQTPKHLITATGQRVTLRCSPRSGDLSVYWYQQSLDQGLQFLIQYYNGEERAKGNILERFSAQQFPDLHSELNLSSLELGDSALYFCASSVAWNTEAFFGQGTRLTVV.

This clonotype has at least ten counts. The CDR3 here is CASNRGGYNEQFF. DNA for the CDR3: TGTGCCAGCAACAGGGGTGGATACAATGAGCAGTTCTTC. V gene TRBV9 combines with J gene TRBJ2-1; 7 nucleotides match TRBD1. This CDR3 has 13 residues. Germline V gene sequence: CDR1 SGDLS, CDR2 YYNGEE. J lost 4 bases, V lost 6 bases, and 4 bases had no gene match. The full variable domain, with the rest looked up from reference TRBV9 and TRBJ2-1, is DSGVTQTPKHLITATGQRVTLRCSPRSGDLSVYWYQQSLDQGLQFLIQYYNGEERAKGNILERFSAQQFPDLHSELNLSSLELGDSALYFCASNRGGYNEQFFGPGTRLTVL.

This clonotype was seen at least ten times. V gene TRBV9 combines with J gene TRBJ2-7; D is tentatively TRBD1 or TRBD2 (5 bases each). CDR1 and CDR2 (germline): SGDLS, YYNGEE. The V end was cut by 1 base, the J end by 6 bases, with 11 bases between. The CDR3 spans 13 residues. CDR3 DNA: TGTGCCAGCAGCGTACTCGTGAGGGGCGAGCAGTACTTC. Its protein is CASSVLVRGEQYF.

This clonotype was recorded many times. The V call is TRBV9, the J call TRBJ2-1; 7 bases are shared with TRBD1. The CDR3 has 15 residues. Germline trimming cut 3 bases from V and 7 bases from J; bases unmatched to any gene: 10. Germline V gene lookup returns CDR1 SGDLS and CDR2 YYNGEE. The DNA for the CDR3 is TGTGCCAGCAGCGCTCGACAGGGTTTAGGGAATGAGCAGTTCTTC. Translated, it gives CASSARQGLGNEQFF. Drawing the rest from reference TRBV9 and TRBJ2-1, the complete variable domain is DSGVTQTPKHLITATGQRVTLRCSPRSGDLSVYWYQQSLDQGLQFLIQYYNGEERAKGNILERFSAQQFPDLHSELNLSSLELGDSALYFCASSARQGLGNEQFFGPGTRLTVL.

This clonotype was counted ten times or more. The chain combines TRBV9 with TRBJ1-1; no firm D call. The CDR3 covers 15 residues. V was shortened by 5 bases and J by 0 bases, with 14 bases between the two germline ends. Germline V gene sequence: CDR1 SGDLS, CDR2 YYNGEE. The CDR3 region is CASRPGEGMNTEAFF. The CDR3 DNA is TGTGCCAGCAGGCCGGGAGAAGGAATGAACACTGAAGCTTTCTTT.

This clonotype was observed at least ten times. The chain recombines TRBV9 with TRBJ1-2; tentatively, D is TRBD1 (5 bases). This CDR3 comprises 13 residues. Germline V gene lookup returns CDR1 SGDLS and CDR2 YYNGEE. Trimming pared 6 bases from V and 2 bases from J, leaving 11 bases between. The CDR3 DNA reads TGTGCCAGCACCACAGGATCCAACTATGGCTACACCTTC. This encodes CASTTGSNYGYTF.

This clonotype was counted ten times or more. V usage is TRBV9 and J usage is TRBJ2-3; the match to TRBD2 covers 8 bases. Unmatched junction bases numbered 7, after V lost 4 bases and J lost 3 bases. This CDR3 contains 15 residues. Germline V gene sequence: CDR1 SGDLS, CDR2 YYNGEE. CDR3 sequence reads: CASSFRAGGTDTQYF. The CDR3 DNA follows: TGTGCCAGCAGCTTCAGGGCGGGAGGAACAGATACGCAGTATTTT.

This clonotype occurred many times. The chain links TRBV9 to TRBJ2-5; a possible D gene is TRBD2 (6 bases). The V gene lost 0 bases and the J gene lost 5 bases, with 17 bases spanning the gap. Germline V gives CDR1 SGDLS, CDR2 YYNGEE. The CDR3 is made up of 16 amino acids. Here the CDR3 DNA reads TGTGCCAGCAGCGTAGCTCGGGTTTCAGGGAGGGAGACCCAGTACTTC. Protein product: CASSVARVSGRETQYF.

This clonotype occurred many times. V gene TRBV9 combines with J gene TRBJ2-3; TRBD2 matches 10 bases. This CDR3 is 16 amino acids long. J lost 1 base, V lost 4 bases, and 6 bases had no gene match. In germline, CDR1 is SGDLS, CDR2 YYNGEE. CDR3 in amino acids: CASSLWTSGRTDTQYF. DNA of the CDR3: TGTGCCAGCAGCCTTTGGACTAGCGGACGCACAGATACGCAGTATTTT.